The 10 T cell receptor beta chains listed next were all sequenced from one sample in a study of shared clonotypes between healthy human individuals. TCRdb's copy holds only in-frame clones and misses some; the assay was immunoSEQ multiplex PCR. Among 2 million to 3 million clones listed, 80% to 95% were seen once. Source material: naive CD4+ T cells from PBMCs. Sample subset: CD45RA+ positively selected. The receptors were gathered from a man aged 18 to 35 in good health. Some clones in this sample may be carry-over from other donors' samples.

The genes are TRBV19 and TRBJ2-1, with no clear D. Germline CDR1 is LNHDA and CDR2 is SQIVND (reference sequence). There are 16 residues in the CDR3. V gave up 5 bases and J gave up 0 bases, with 14 bases separating them. The CDR3 protein is CASSPPGSFSYNEQFF. CDR3 bases: TGTGCCAGTAGTCCGCCGGGTTCTTTCTCCTACAATGAGCAGTTCTTC. The full variable domain, with the rest looked up from reference TRBV19 and TRBJ2-1, is DGGITQSPKYLFRKEGQNVTLSCEQNLNHDAMYWYRQDPGQGLRLIYYSQIVNDFQKGDIAEGYSVSREKKESFPLTVTSAQKNPTAFYLCASSPPGSFSYNEQFFGPGTRLTVL.

The J gene is TRBJ2-1, the V gene TRBV4-1, with D perhaps assigned TRBD1 or TRBD2 (6 bases each). This CDR3 contains 15 residues. Trimming shortened V by 4 bases and J by 6 bases, and 16 bases separated the two germline ends. Germline V lookup: CDR1 MGHRA, CDR2 YSYEKL. DNA of the CDR3: TGCGCCAGCAGCCGGAGGGGGGTATTAGGCAATGAGCAGTTCTTC. It encodes CASSRRGVLGNEQFF.

In this sample, this clone turned up once. The rearrangement links TRBV28 to TRBJ2-7, with TRBD1 matching 9 bases. CDR1 and CDR2 (germline): MDHEN, SYDVKM. The CDR3 is 16 amino acids. Trimming removed 3 bases from V and 5 bases from J; junction bases left unmatched: 11. CDR3 sequence (DNA): TGTGCCAGCAGTTTCCGTTTGGGACAGGGACTCGACGAGCAGTACTTC. It translates to CASSFRLGQGLDEQYF.

CDR3 coding DNA: TGCGCCAGCAGCGGACAGGGGGACGGCACTGAAGCTTTCTTT. Its protein is CASSGQGDGTEAFF. The V call is TRBV5-1, the J call TRBJ1-1; TRBD1 matches at 10 bases. CDR1 SGHRS and CDR2 YFSETQ come from the germline V gene. The CDR3 sequence is 14 residues long. Trimming removed 4 bases from V and 4 bases from J; junction bases left unmatched: 4. Full variable domain (remainder filled in from reference TRBV5-1 and TRBJ1-1): KAGVTQTPRYLIKTRGQQVTLSCSPISGHRSVSWYQQTPGQGLQFLFEYFSETQRNKGNFPGRFSGRQFSNSRSEMNVSTLELGDSALYLCASSGQGDGTEAFFGQGTRLTVV.

The chain couples TRBV5-4 to TRBJ2-1; TRBD2 matches at 8 bases. CDR3 length equals 13 residues. Germline assignment: CDR1 SGHNT and CDR2 YYREEE (reference sequence). Trimming removed 7 bases from V and 6 bases from J; junction bases left unmatched: 6. Here the CDR3 DNA reads TGTGCCAGCTCGGGAGGGGGTCGCAATGAGCAGTTCTTC. It translates to CASSGGGRNEQFF.

The V call is TRBV12-5, the J call TRBJ2-4; no reliable D call. The V end lost 7 bases, the J end lost 3 bases, and 7 bases lay between the germline ends. This CDR3 comprises 12 residues. Germline assignment: CDR1 LGHNT and CDR2 FRNRAP. The CDR3 DNA sequence: TGTGCTAGTGTACCTGACAAAAACATTCAGTACTTC. This encodes CASVPDKNIQYF.

The chain couples TRBV9 to TRBJ1-5; no firm D call. The length of the CDR3 is 14 residues. Trimming removed 3 bases from V and 1 base from J, with 8 bases in between. CDR1 and CDR2 (germline): SGDLS, YYNGEE. The CDR3 reads CASSASISNQPQHF. CDR3 nucleotide sequence: TGTGCCAGCAGCGCCTCTATAAGCAATCAGCCCCAGCATTTT.

The genes are TRBV30 and TRBJ1-5; D is uncertain. Germline V gene lookup returns CDR1 GTSNPN and CDR2 SVGIG (reference sequence). The V and J ends lost 2 bases and 15 bases respectively, with 17 bases between them. This CDR3 is 12 amino acids long. The CDR3 nucleotides read TGTGCCTGGAGTCCTCCCCCGGGTCAGCTGCATTTT. Its protein product is CAWSPPPGQLHF.

The CDR3 nucleotides are TGTGCCAGCAGCACACACAATCAAGAGACCCAGTACTTC. Its translation: CASSTHNQETQYF. The chain combines TRBV9 with TRBJ2-5; D gene uncertain. The germline V gene encodes CDR1 SGDLS and CDR2 YYNGEE. The length of the CDR3 is 13 residues. V was pared by 4 bases and J by 2 bases, with 9 bases between.

The chain links TRBV28 to TRBJ2-7, with 10 nucleotides matching TRBD2. The CDR3 loop spans 13 amino acids. Germline loops: CDR1 MDHEN, CDR2 SYDVKM. Losses at the gene ends were 5 bases for V and 5 bases for J; bases not matched to a gene: 3. This chain's CDR3 is CASSAGLAHEQYF. The CDR3 DNA reads as TGTGCCAGCAGTGCGGGACTAGCGCACGAGCAGTACTTC.